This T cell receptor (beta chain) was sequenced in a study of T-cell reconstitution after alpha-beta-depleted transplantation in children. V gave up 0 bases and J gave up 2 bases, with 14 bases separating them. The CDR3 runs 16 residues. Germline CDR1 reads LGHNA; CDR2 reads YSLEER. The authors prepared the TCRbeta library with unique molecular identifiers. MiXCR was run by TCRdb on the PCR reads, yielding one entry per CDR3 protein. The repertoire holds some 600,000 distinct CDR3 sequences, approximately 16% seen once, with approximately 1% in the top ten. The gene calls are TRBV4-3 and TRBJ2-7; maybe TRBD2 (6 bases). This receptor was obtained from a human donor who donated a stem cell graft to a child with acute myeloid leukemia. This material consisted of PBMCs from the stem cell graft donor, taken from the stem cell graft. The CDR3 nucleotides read TGCGCCAGCAGCCAAGATGGGGTTGGCGGGACCTACGAGCAGTACTTC. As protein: CASSQDGVGGTYEQYF.